Listed below are T cell receptor beta chains from one sample, sequenced in a study of blood T cell repertoires in COVID-19. TCRdb's table, derived via immunoSEQ multiplex PCR, lists solely in-frame clones and lacks some. The sample records about 210,000 clones, approximately 89% being singletons. Source material: peripheral blood. The receptors come from a woman aged 35 to 49 with acute or convalescent COVID-19. Both conserved end residues are part of each CDR3. A D gene is named only where the DNA matches it firmly. The size entry is marked missing in some rows and otherwise reads once, few, many or a size class.

CDR3 length,D gene,J gene,V gene,clone size,CDR3 protein,CDR3 DNA
13,NA,TRBJ1-2,TRBV6-1,NA,CASSEALGDGYTF,TGTGCCAGCAGTGAAGCGCTAGGGGATGGCTACACCTTC
17,TRBD2,TRBJ2-4,TRBV5-5,NA,CASSRLRAGESKNIQYF,TGTGCCAGCAGCCGGTTAAGAGCGGGGGAGTCCAAAAACATTCAGTACTTC
17,NA,TRBJ1-5,TRBV2,NA,CASSEATPTYSNQPQHF,TGTGCCAGCAGTGAAGCGACCCCGACTTATAGCAATCAGCCCCAGCATTTT
15,NA,TRBJ2-4,TRBV5-1,NA,CASSTAQGAKNIQYF,TGCGCCAGCAGCACCGCACAGGGAGCCAAAAACATTCAGTACTTC
13,TRBD1,TRBJ1-1,TRBV24-1,NA,CATSQGAGTEAFF,TGTGCCACCAGCCAGGGGGCCGGGACTGAAGCTTTCTTT
14,NA,TRBJ1-2,TRBV10-3,NA,CAIRDPGGDYGYTF,TGTGCCATCAGGGACCCGGGGGGCGACTATGGCTACACCTTC
13,TRBD1,TRBJ1-1,TRBV6-5,NA,CASTGQDNREAFF,TGTGCCAGCACGGGACAGGATAACCGGGAAGCTTTCTTT
16,TRBD2,TRBJ2-3,TRBV7-4,NA,CASSPPGLAGPDTQYF,TGTGCCAGCAGCCCTCCGGGACTAGCGGGGCCAGATACGCAGTATTTT
11,NA,TRBJ2-5,TRBV30,NA,CAWSARETQYF,TGTGCCTGGAGTGCACGGGAGACCCAGTACTTC
14,NA,TRBJ1-1,TRBV19,NA,CASSMNSMNTEAFF,TGTGCCAGTAGTATGAACAGCATGAACACTGAAGCTTTCTTT
15,TRBD1,TRBJ1-6,TRBV30,NA,CAWSGQGGNNSPLHF,TGTGCCTGGTCTGGACAGGGAGGGAATAATTCACCCCTCCACTTT
12,NA,TRBJ1-5,TRBV3-1/TRBV3-2,NA,CASSVGNQPQHF,TGTGCCAGCAGCGTCGGGAATCAGCCCCAGCATTTT
15,NA,TRBJ2-1,TRBV10-2,NA,CASSRSGASYNEQFF,TGCGCCAGCAGTAGATCTGGGGCCTCCTACAATGAGCAGTTCTTC
14,NA,TRBJ1-1,TRBV6-5,NA,CASSWQGQATEAFF,TGTGCCAGCAGTTGGCAGGGACAAGCCACTGAAGCTTTCTTT
13,TRBD2,TRBJ2-1,TRBV5-1,NA,CASSSAGGPLQFF,TGCGCCAGCAGCTCAGCGGGGGGGCCCTTGCAGTTCTTC
15,NA,TRBJ2-6,TRBV15,NA,CATSRAGSGANVLTF,TGTGCCACCAGCAGAGCAGGGTCTGGGGCCAACGTCCTGACTTTC
14,NA,TRBJ1-2,TRBV10-3,NA,CAISGPGQDYGYTF,TGTGCCATCAGTGGACCGGGACAAGACTATGGCTACACCTTC
13,NA,TRBJ2-2,TRBV7-8,NA,CASSQSNTGELFF,TGTGCCAGCAGTCAGTCGAACACCGGGGAGCTGTTTTTT
15,TRBD1,TRBJ1-1,TRBV7-9,NA,CASSPDRAQNTEAFF,TGTGCCAGCAGCCCCGACAGGGCCCAGAACACTGAAGCTTTCTTT
16,NA,TRBJ2-2,TRBV2,NA,CASSKQGPSGTGELFF,TGTGCCAGCAGCAAACAGGGCCCTAGCGGTACCGGGGAGCTGTTTTTT
13,TRBD2,TRBJ2-1,TRBV29-1,NA,CSVVGLAGNEQFF,TGCAGCGTTGTAGGACTAGCGGGGAATGAGCAGTTCTTC
16,TRBD2,TRBJ2-1,TRBV5-1,NA,CASSLALSGGYNEQFF,TGCGCCAGCAGCCTCGCTCTTAGCGGGGGTTACAATGAGCAGTTCTTC
15,TRBD1,TRBJ1-2,TRBV5-1,NA,CASSLEDRALYGYTF,TGCGCCAGCAGCTTGGAGGACAGGGCCCTCTATGGCTACACCTTC
15,NA,TRBJ1-1,TRBV24-1,NA,CATSYTGIDFREAFF,TGTGCCACCAGCTATACCGGGATCGACTTTAGGGAAGCTTTCTTT
15,NA,TRBJ1-3,TRBV9,NA,CASSAGGGAGNTIYF,TGTGCCAGCTCTGCTGGAGGAGGGGCCGGAAACACCATATATTTT
15,NA,TRBJ1-1,TRBV5-1,NA,CASSLVPGLNTEAFF,TGCGCCAGCAGCTTGGTTCCAGGTTTGAACACTGAAGCTTTCTTT
16,TRBD2,TRBJ2-5,TRBV6-5,NA,CASSYRAGGRGETQYF,TGTGCCAGCAGTTACCGAGCGGGGGGGCGAGGGGAGACCCAGTACTTC
16,NA,TRBJ2-1,TRBV5-5,NA,CASSLSPGSQPNEQFF,TGTGCCAGCAGCTTGTCGCCGGGATCCCAGCCGAATGAGCAGTTCTTC
14,NA,TRBJ1-1,TRBV14,NA,CASSLVSMNTEAFF,TGTGCCAGCAGCCTTGTTTCAATGAACACTGAAGCTTTCTTT
13,NA,TRBJ1-1,TRBV6-1,NA,CASSEGQGPRAFF,TGTGCCAGCAGTGAGGGGCAGGGGCCGCGGGCTTTCTTT
15,TRBD1,TRBJ1-1,TRBV2,NA,CASSDRLDRGTEAFF,TGTGCCAGCAGCGACCGACTCGACAGGGGCACTGAAGCTTTCTTT
14,NA,TRBJ1-3,TRBV19,NA,CASSIAGAGNTIYF,TGTGCCAGTAGTATAGCCGGGGCTGGAAACACCATATATTTT
14,TRBD1,TRBJ2-1,TRBV29-1,NA,CSVEPGQPYNEQFF,TGCAGCGTTGAACCGGGACAGCCTTACAATGAGCAGTTCTTC
13,NA,TRBJ1-2,TRBV10-3,NA,CAISGAGTYGYTF,TGTGCCATCAGTGGAGCGGGAACTTATGGCTACACCTTC
15,TRBD1,TRBJ1-1,TRBV18,NA,CASSRPGTGGSEAFF,TGTGCCAGCTCACGTCCCGGGACAGGGGGCTCAGAAGCTTTCTTT
16,NA,TRBJ2-1,TRBV19,NA,CASSTDRPGGFSEQFF,TGTGCCAGTAGTACCGACCGTCCAGGAGGGTTCAGTGAGCAGTTCTTC
16,NA,TRBJ2-6,TRBV6-4,NA,CASSEETSSGANVLTF,TGTGCCAGCAGTGAGGAAACTAGCTCTGGGGCCAACGTCCTGACTTTC
16,TRBD2,TRBJ2-2,TRBV7-2,few,CASSSIAGINTGELFF,TGTGCCAGCAGCTCGATAGCGGGGATTAACACCGGGGAGCTGTTTTTT
18,NA,TRBJ1-5,TRBV10-3,NA,CAISESERAFFSNQPQHF,TGTGCCATCAGTGAGTCGGAGCGGGCTTTCTTTAGCAATCAGCCCCAGCATTTT
16,NA,TRBJ1-4,TRBV3-1/TRBV3-2,NA,CASSQVSGESGEKLFF,TGTGCCAGCAGCCAAGTGTCAGGGGAATCTGGGGAAAAACTGTTTTTT
11,TRBD1,TRBJ1-1,TRBV29-1,NA,CSVQQGAEAFF,TGCAGCGTTCAACAGGGGGCTGAAGCTTTCTTT
15,TRBD1,TRBJ1-2,TRBV27,NA,CASSSRTGGDYGYTF,TGTGCCAGCAGCAGTCGGACAGGGGGCGACTATGGCTACACCTTC
15,NA,TRBJ1-4,TRBV19,once,CASSSTGTTLEKLFF,TGTGCCAGTAGTAGCACCGGGACAACCCTAGAAAAACTGTTTTTT
13,TRBD1,TRBJ1-1,TRBV5-1,NA,CASSLRGQREAFF,TGCGCCAGCAGCTTGAGGGGGCAGCGGGAAGCTTTCTTT
16,TRBD2,TRBJ2-1,TRBV5-1,NA,CASSLWGREGYNEQFF,TGCGCCAGCAGCTTGTGGGGCAGGGAGGGTTACAATGAGCAGTTCTTC
15,NA,TRBJ2-1,TRBV7-6,NA,CASSLPNSAVNEQFF,TGTGCCAGCAGCTTACCCAACTCAGCGGTGAATGAGCAGTTCTTC
15,NA,TRBJ1-5,TRBV27,NA,CASSFYRDSNQPQHF,TGTGCCAGCAGTTTCTACAGGGATAGCAATCAGCCCCAGCATTTT
20,TRBD2,TRBJ2-5,TRBV10-1,NA,CASTLRGSGGESPFQETQYF,TGCGCCAGCACCCTCCGGGGTAGCGGGGGGGAGTCACCCTTCCAAGAGACCCAGTACTTC
12,NA,TRBJ2-5,TRBV2,once,CASMGGIETQYF,TGTGCCAGCATGGGGGGAATTGAGACCCAGTACTTC
15,NA,TRBJ1-5,TRBV4-1,few,CASSQGGSPLWPQHF,TGCGCCAGCAGCCAGGGGGGGAGCCCCCTGTGGCCCCAGCATTTT
14,NA,TRBJ2-5,TRBV11-2,once,CASSQGNLMETQYF,TGTGCCAGCAGCCAGGGAAACCTCATGGAGACCCAGTACTTC
17,TRBD1,TRBJ1-6,TRBV4-2,NA,CASSQDPTTGYNSPLHF,TGTGCCAGCAGCCAAGACCCCACGACAGGGTATAATTCACCCCTCCACTTT
16,NA,TRBJ2-3,TRBV24-1,few,CATSARERGTTDTQYF,TGTGCCACCAGTGCTCGGGAACGGGGGACCACAGATACGCAGTATTTT
13,NA,TRBJ1-2,TRBV3-1/TRBV3-2,NA,CASSRDGNYGYTF,TGTGCCAGCAGCCGAGACGGGAACTATGGCTACACCTTC
15,TRBD1,TRBJ2-5,TRBV2,NA,CASSERGQTQETQYF,TGTGCCAGCAGTGAAAGGGGACAGACTCAAGAGACCCAGTACTTC
17,NA,TRBJ1-4,TRBV5-1,NA,CASSFNPPDEGNEKLFF,TGCGCCAGCAGCTTCAACCCACCGGATGAGGGTAATGAAAAACTGTTTTTT
15,TRBD1,TRBJ1-5,TRBV6-5,NA,CASRNRDSSRQPQHF,TGTGCCAGCAGGAACCGGGACAGCAGCCGTCAGCCCCAGCATTTT